This T cell receptor (beta chain) was sequenced during a study of blood T cell repertoires in COVID-19. This CDR3 region has 16 residues. Germline CDR1 is SGHVS and CDR2 is FNYEAQ. Trimming removed 1 base at V and 1 base at J, with 10 bases between. Using immunoSEQ multiplex PCR, the repertoire was profiled, and TCRdb retains in-frame clones only, with some absent. The table lists 180,000 or so clones, 70% to 80% of them singletons. The specimen sequenced was peripheral blood. V and J are TRBV7-6 and TRBJ2-2, with D possibly matching TRBD2 (6 bases). The sequence derives from a man aged 50 or older who had recovered from COVID-19. CDR3 DNA sequence: TGTGCCAGCAGCTTAGAAGGGACTTTGAACACCGGGGAGCTGTTTTTT. Protein: CASSLEGTLNTGELFF. The whole variable domain, filled in from reference TRBV7-6 and TRBJ2-2, reads GAGVSQSPRYKVTKRGQDVALRCDPISGHVSLYWYRQALGQGPEFLTYFNYEAQQDKSGLPNDRFSAERPEGSISTLTIQRTEQRDSAMYRCASSLEGTLNTGELFFGEGSRLTVL.